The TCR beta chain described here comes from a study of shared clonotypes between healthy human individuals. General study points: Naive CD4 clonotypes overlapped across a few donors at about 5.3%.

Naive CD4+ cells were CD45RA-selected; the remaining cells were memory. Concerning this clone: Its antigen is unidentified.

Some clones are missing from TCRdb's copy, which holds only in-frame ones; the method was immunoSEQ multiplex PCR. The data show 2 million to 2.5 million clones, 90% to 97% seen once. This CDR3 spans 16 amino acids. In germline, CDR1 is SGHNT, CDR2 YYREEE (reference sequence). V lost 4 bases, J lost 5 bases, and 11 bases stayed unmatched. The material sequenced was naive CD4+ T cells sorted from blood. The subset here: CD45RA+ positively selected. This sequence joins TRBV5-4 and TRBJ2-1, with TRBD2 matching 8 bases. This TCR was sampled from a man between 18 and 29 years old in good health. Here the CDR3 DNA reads TGTGCCAGCAGCCCCGAGAGCGGGGGCTATAACAATGAGCAGTTCTTC. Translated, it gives CASSPESGGYNNEQFF.